The next 25 T cell receptor beta chains were all read from a single sample in a study of response to subunit inactivated influenza vaccine. MiXCR was run by TCRdb on the RT-PCR reads, yielding one entry per CDR3 protein. The table lists roughly 500,000 distinct CDR3 sequences, 16% of them singletons. The sequencing used CD4+ T cells sorted from PBMCs, collected roughly 24 months after vaccination. The receptor source for this set is a man between 45 and 75 years old who received an inactivated influenza vaccine.

CDR3 sequence (DNA): TGTGCCAGCTCACCCTCGACAAGCTCGAACGAGCAGTACTTC. Translated: CASSPSTSSNEQYF. This chain connects TRBV18 to TRBJ2-7; no definite D call. V was cut by 3 bases and J by 5 bases, with 14 bases left in between. This CDR3 contains 14 residues. Germline loops: CDR1 KGHSH, CDR2 LQKENI.

This clonotype has more than one count but fewer than ten. The chain carries TRBV7-2 and TRBJ2-7; D is perhaps TRBD1 (5 bases). The CDR3 has 14 residues. V lost 8 bases and J lost 2, with 16 bases in between. CDR1 is SGHTA, CDR2 FQGNSA, per germline. The CDR3 DNA sequence: TGTGCCAGCGGAAGACCGACAGAGACCTACGAGCAGTACTTC. Translating gives CASGRPTETYEQYF.

This clonotype has ten or more counts. V and J are TRBV15 and TRBJ2-5; 12 positions agree with TRBD2. The CDR3 contains 15 residues. J gave up 2 bases and V 5 bases, and 3 bases lay outside the gene matches. Germline V CDR1 and CDR2: LNHNV, YYDKDF (reference sequence). CDR3 residues: CATSRTSGEQETQYF. The CDR3 DNA sequence: TGTGCCACCAGCCGGACTAGCGGGGAGCAAGAGACCCAGTACTTC.

In this sample, this clonotype turned up a few times. The gene calls are TRBV7-2 and TRBJ2-5; 8 bases align to TRBD2. The germline gives CDR1 SGHTA, CDR2 FQGNSA. V was clipped by 2 bases and J by 2 bases; unmatched bases: 7. The CDR3 spans 16 residues. CDR3 sequence: CASSLNPGRGQETQYF. Written as DNA, the CDR3 is TGTGCCAGCAGCTTAAATCCCGGGAGGGGGCAAGAGACCCAGTACTTC.

The rearrangement uses TRBV7-2 and TRBJ1-2; no firm D call. Germline V gene lookup returns CDR1 SGHTA and CDR2 FQGNSA. The CDR3 has 12 residues. Between the trimmed V and J ends, which lost 7 bases and 7 bases, there was a span of 13 bases. The CDR3 coding sequence is TGTGCCAGCAACCGAGGCGGACCTGGCTACACCTTC. As protein: CASNRGGPGYTF.

The chain joins TRBV27 to TRBJ2-3; 7 bases line up with TRBD2. Trimming cost V 3 bases and J 4 bases; bases outside gene matches: 7. The length of the CDR3 is 15 residues. Germline lookup yields CDR1 MNHEY and CDR2 SMNVEV (reference sequence). The CDR3 is CASSFQAGRADTQYF. Written as DNA, the CDR3 is TGTGCCAGCAGTTTTCAGGCGGGGAGGGCAGATACGCAGTATTTT.

This clonotype has a handful of counts. This CDR3 is CASSPRGNSGANVLTF. The DNA of the CDR3 is TGTGCCAGCAGCCCCCGGGGGAACTCTGGGGCCAACGTCCTGACTTTC. V and J are TRBV7-6 and TRBJ2-6; D is perhaps TRBD2 (6 bases). The CDR3 loop spans 16 amino acids. Germline CDR1 is SGHVS and CDR2 is FNYEAQ. With 5 bases removed from V and 0 bases from J, the gap between germline ends came to 11 bases.

Many counts were recorded for this clonotype. The gene calls are TRBV27 and TRBJ2-3, with 12 bases lining up with TRBD2. Trimming removed 6 bases from V and 3 bases from J; junction bases left unmatched: 7. Germline lookup yields CDR1 MNHEY and CDR2 SMNVEV (reference sequence). The CDR3 consists of 16 residues. The CDR3 here is CASRKTSGRRTDTQYF. In nucleotides, the CDR3 is TGTGCCAGCAGGAAGACTAGCGGGAGACGTACAGATACGCAGTATTTT.

The chain combines TRBV24-1 with TRBJ2-5; 11 nucleotides align to TRBD2. V lost 4 bases and J lost 1; bases outside the gene matches: 1. This CDR3 is 15 amino acids long. The germline V gene has CDR1 KGHDR and CDR2 SFDVKD. CDR3 residues: CATSDGTSGQETQYF. CDR3 bases: TGTGCCACCAGTGACGGGACTAGCGGCCAAGAGACCCAGTACTTC.

This clonotype has a count of ten or more. The chain combines TRBV28 with TRBJ1-1, with 8 bases fitting TRBD1. Germline V gene data show CDR1 as MDHEN and CDR2 as SYDVKM. Trimming took 4 bases from V and 4 from J; bases not matched to a gene: 8. The CDR3 loop spans 15 amino acids. As DNA, the CDR3 is TGTGCCAGCAGTTCGCACAGGGGGTTGGGCACTGAAGCTTTCTTT. Translation gives CASSSHRGLGTEAFF.

This clonotype has more than one count but fewer than ten. The chain combines TRBV6-2 or TRBV6-3 with TRBJ1-5, with D perhaps matching TRBD1 (5 bases). In germline, CDR1 is MNHEY, CDR2 SVGEGT. The CDR3 has 17 residues. V was clipped by 6 bases and J by 0 bases, with 18 bases between them. CDR3 sequence: CASSRPTGLDSNQPQHF. The CDR3 coding sequence is TGTGCCAGCAGCCGACCCACGGGACTGGATAGCAATCAGCCCCAGCATTTT.

This clonotype was seen more than once but under ten times. J is TRBJ2-7 and V is TRBV5-1; D unresolved. The V end was cut by 0 bases, the J end by 6 bases, with 10 bases between. The CDR3 extends over 13 amino acids. The V gene's germline CDR1 is SGHRS and CDR2 YFSETQ. CDR3 protein: CASSLGSGLEQYF. DNA for the CDR3: TGCGCCAGCAGCTTGGGATCCGGGCTCGAGCAGTACTTC.

This clonotype was counted a few times. This chain connects TRBV6-1 to TRBJ1-1; 9 positions match TRBD1. The CDR3 runs to 15 residues. The V and J ends lost 7 bases and 4 bases, in that order; junction bases with no gene match: 10. Germline V gives CDR1 MNHNS, CDR2 SASEGT. DNA for the CDR3: TGTGCCAGCACAACAACAGGGGGCGGCGGCACTGAAGCTTTCTTT. This sequence encodes CASTTTGGGGTEAFF.

This clonotype has only a few counts. The chain combines TRBV7-9 with TRBJ1-6; tentative D call: TRBD1 (5 bases). CDR1 and CDR2 from the germline V gene are SEHNR and FQNEAQ (reference sequence). V shed 1 base and J shed 9 bases, with 16 bases lying between them. The CDR3 is 16 residues long. CDR3 nucleotide sequence: TGTGCCAGCAGCTTAGGGGGACTGGGTGGGTTTTCACCCCTCCACTTT. Residues: CASSLGGLGGFSPLHF. Filled out from reference TRBV7-9 and TRBJ1-6, the complete variable domain reads DTGVSQNPRHKITKRGQNVTFRCDPISEHNRLYWYRQTLGQGPEFLTYFQNEAQLEKSRLLSDRFSAERPKGSFSTLEIQRTEQGDSAMYLCASSLGGLGGFSPLHFGNGTRLTVT.

Concerning this clonotype: A much more abundant neighbour one base away suggests this may be a read error. J is TRBJ2-2 and V is TRBV20-1; 7 bases are a match to TRBD1. The CDR3 spans 16 residues. Trimming took 2 bases from V and 5 from J; bases not matched to a gene: 11. CDR1 and CDR2 (germline): DFQATT, SNEGSKA (reference sequence). CDR3 residues: CSARYFRTGQTGELFF. As DNA, the CDR3 is TGCAGTGCTAGATATTTCAGGACAGGACAAACCGGGGAGCTGTTTTTT.

This clonotype was counted only a few times. The chain has TRBV20-1 and TRBJ1-1; D is uncertain. Deletions cut 5 bases from V and 11 bases from J, with 12 bases between. The length of the CDR3 is 10 residues. Germline CDR1 and CDR2: DFQATT and SNEGSKA (reference sequence). This CDR3 reads CSAPNDQAFF. The CDR3 bases are TGCAGTGCTCCAAATGACCAGGCTTTCTTT.

This clonotype was picked up a small number of times. This chain uses TRBV12-3 or TRBV12-4 with TRBJ2-2; TRBD1 might be the D (5 bases). This CDR3 is 12 amino acids long. The V gene lost 4 bases and the J gene lost 8 bases, with 8 bases spanning the gap. The DNA for the CDR3 is TGTGCCAGCAGTTCAAACAGGGGGGAGCTGTTTTTT. It yields the protein CASSSNRGELFF.

This clonotype has a handful of counts. The chain combines TRBV6-5 with TRBJ2-7; unclear D gene. The V and J ends lost 7 bases and 7 bases respectively, with 20 bases between them. This CDR3 contains 14 residues. The germline V gene encodes CDR1 MNHEY and CDR2 SVGAGI. DNA for the CDR3: TGTGCCAGCATTTTAGGTGGCCCTCTGGAGGAGCAGTACTTC. Translation: CASILGGPLEEQYF.

The chain has TRBV29-1 and TRBJ1-1, with D perhaps matching TRBD1 (5 bases). Germline loops: CDR1 SQVTM, CDR2 ANQGSEA. Trimming cost V 0 bases and J 5 bases, with 13 bases left between them. This CDR3 comprises 14 residues. As DNA, the CDR3 is TGCAGCGTTGAAGATGAGGGGCGGGGGACTGAAGCTTTCTTT. Its protein product is CSVEDEGRGTEAFF.

This clonotype was observed at least ten times. The chain couples TRBV10-3 to TRBJ2-7; maybe TRBD2 (6 bases). In germline, CDR1 is ENHRY, CDR2 SYGVKD. This CDR3 contains 16 residues. V was cut by 0 bases and J by 0 bases, with 12 bases left in between. CDR3 loop: CAISESGRSRSYEQYF. The DNA for the CDR3 is TGTGCCATCAGTGAGTCTGGGAGGTCACGCTCCTACGAGCAGTACTTC.

The V gene is TRBV19, the J gene TRBJ2-1, with 8 bases aligning to TRBD2. The CDR3 contains 17 residues. Germline V gene data show CDR1 as LNHDA and CDR2 as SQIVND (reference sequence). The ends lost 1 base at V and 8 bases at J; junction bases unmatched: 13. The CDR3 here is CASSIGSVAGGMDEQFF. The CDR3 DNA reads as TGTGCCAGTAGTATAGGGAGCGTGGCGGGAGGAATGGATGAGCAGTTCTTC.

This rearrangement joins TRBV5-1 to TRBJ1-2; D possibly corresponds to TRBD1 (6 bases). V dropped 2 bases and J dropped 8 bases, with 22 bases sitting between them. This CDR3 has 16 residues. Germline CDR1 reads SGHRS; CDR2 reads YFSETQ. CDR3 protein: CASSLVSGQGSVGYTF. CDR3 coding DNA: TGCGCCAGCAGCTTAGTATCTGGGCAGGGGTCCGTCGGCTACACCTTC.

The genes are TRBV6-5 and TRBJ2-7; D perhaps matches TRBD2 (5 bases). Germline-derived CDR1 and CDR2 are MNHEY and SVGAGI. This CDR3 is built from 15 residues. V gave up 0 bases and J gave up 1 base, with 10 bases separating them. CDR3 sequence: CASSYSGSLSYEQYF. The DNA of the CDR3 is TGTGCCAGCAGTTACTCGGGGAGTCTTTCCTACGAGCAGTACTTC.

Details on this clonotype: Compared with germline, one end of the junction differs, possibly owing to a read error. V usage is TRBV11-2 and J usage is TRBJ2-5; D is possibly TRBD1 or TRBD2 (5 bases each). In germline, CDR1 is SGHAT, CDR2 FQNNGV. CDR3 size: 16 residues. CDR3 DNA sequence: TGTGCCAGCACCCCCATCCGGGAAAGTAAACCCCAGGGATTGCACTTC. This encodes CASTPIRESKPQGLHF. The complete variable domain, with remaining parts taken from reference TRBV11-2 and TRBJ2-5, reads EAGVAQSPRYKIIEKRQSVAFWCNPISGHATLYWYQQILGQGPKLLIQFQNNGVVDDSQLPKDRFSAERLKGVDSTLKIQPAKLEDSAVYLCASTPIRESKPQGLHFGPGTRLLVL.

This clonotype was observed a few times. This rearrangement joins TRBV20-1 to TRBJ2-1, with 10 bases matching TRBD2. This CDR3 spans 13 amino acids. The germline CDR1 and CDR2 sequences are DFQATT and SNEGSKA (reference sequence). Trimming at V came to 2 bases and at J to 9 bases, leaving 4 bases not matched to a gene. The CDR3 sequence: CSARLAGAGEQFF. Written as DNA, the CDR3 is TGCAGTGCTAGACTAGCGGGAGCCGGTGAGCAGTTCTTC.